The clone carrying this TCR beta chain has ten or more counts. As yet, its antigen is unknown. This sample stems from a study of identical twins. V gave up 6 bases and J gave up 6 bases, with 14 bases separating them. The V gene's germline CDR1 is MDHEN and CDR2 SYDVKM. The CDR3 totals 13 residues. A single record per CDR3 protein comes from TCRdb applying MiXCR to the 5' RACE reads. Of about 390,000 distinct CDR3 sequences in the sample, roughly 9% were seen once. Overall study results and limits: Low generation-probability sequences were in excess among twin-shared out-of-frame alpha sequences. Insertions were reduced in abundant cord blood beta clonotypes but not in memory repertoires. Analyses of zero insertions could be partly confounded by invariant MAIT and iNKT cells. Models came in too low on out-of-frame TCR alpha sharing in monozygotic twins.

The chain links TRBV28 to TRBJ1-1; tentative D call: TRBD1 (5 bases). Sequenced material: naive T cells sorted from blood. The clonotype originates from a woman between 45 and 65 years old in good health. CDR3 sequence reads: CASSRGGGSEAFF. The DNA of the CDR3 is TGTGCCAGCAGCCGCGGTGGGGGGTCTGAAGCTTTCTTT.